This TCR beta chain was recovered during a study of T-cell reconstitution after alpha-beta-depleted transplantation in children. This clonotype was seen repeatedly, ten times or more. CDR3 length: 14 residues. The V gene's germline CDR1 is SQVTM and CDR2 ANQGSEA. The trim removed 4 bases at V and 1 base at J, leaving 3 bases unmatched. TCRbeta library construction was performed incorporating unique molecular identifiers. TCRdb ran MiXCR on the PCR reads and lists one entry per CDR3 protein. The sample carries 360,000 or so distinct CDR3 sequences, roughly 22% recorded once. The source of this sequence is a human donor who donated a stem cell graft to a child with acute myeloid leukemia. V usage is TRBV29-1 and J usage is TRBJ2-2, with 7 bases that match TRBD2. The sample consisted of PBMCs from the stem cell graft donor, taken from the stem cell graft. The CDR3 DNA reads TGCAGCGTTGTGGCTAGCGGGAACACCGGGGAGCTGTTTTTT. Amino acid sequence: CSVVASGNTGELFF.